This TCR beta chain was captured in a study of post-analysis software for immune sequencing data. Looked up from germline, CDR1 is KGHSH and CDR2 is LQKENI. CDR3 length: 11 residues. Trimming cost V 8 bases and J 1 base, with 5 bases left between them. This clonotype was counted at least ten times. Its target is unknown. Overall study results and limits: Controls' normalized Chao1 diversity significantly exceeded that of multiple sclerosis patients. Included in a set of about five TRBV segments more frequent in patients than controls were TRBV5-6, TRBV5-1 and TRBV20-1.

Built from TCR beta cDNA, the libraries had unique molecular identifiers in them. There were roughly 0.95 to 10 million T cells, and 400,000 to 650,000 cDNA molecules came from them. Each CDR3 protein is one row after TCRdb ran MiXCR on the PCR reads. Among about 820,000 distinct CDR3 sequences, approximately 53% were seen once, and the ten largest hold 4.6%. The rearrangement uses TRBV18 and TRBJ2-5; the D is unclear. The receptor comes from a girl aged 5-17 years with multiple sclerosis. Sequencing used blood. CDR3 DNA sequence: TGTGCCAGCAGCCCCCAAGAGACCCAGTACTTC. It specifies CASSPQETQYF.